This TCR beta chain emerged from a study of blood T cell repertoires in COVID-19. Study at large: Spain, Italy and the United States supplied samples that represented acute and convalescent COVID-19. The cDNA or gDNA used as material had been derived from T cells, B-cell-depleted T cells, or PBMCs.

The CDR3 loop spans 14 amino acids. The V gene lost 5 bases and the J gene lost 2 bases, with 9 bases spanning the gap. Germline values: CDR1 MDHEN, CDR2 SYDVKM. Per the study methods: From reference gene primer amplification, estimates of nucleated cell counts were derived. This table comes from immunoSEQ multiplex PCR, and its TCRdb copy is limited to in-frame clones, with some not included. V, J and clone size are those of that table, while D and trimming were read from the DNA. The sample lists some 160,000 clones, approximately 91% occurring once. This clone showed up just once. The sequenced sample was peripheral blood. The rearrangement uses TRBV28 and TRBJ2-2; D might be TRBD1 (6 bases). This clonotype was obtained from a man between 18 and 29 years old with COVID-19, enrolled during active disease. The CDR3 here is CASSRDINTGELFF. CDR3 nucleotide sequence: TGTGCCAGCAGTCGGGACATTAACACCGGGGAGCTGTTTTTT.